This TCR beta chain originates from a study of somatic mutations in cytotoxic T cells in rheumatoid arthritis. Here immunoSEQ multiplex PCR was the method, and the copy in TCRdb shows in-frame clones only, minus some. The sample shows under 20,000 clones, about 85% of them seen only once. Germline assignment: CDR1 KGHSH and CDR2 LQKENI. The junction had 11 bases not matched to a gene; V was cut back by 6 bases and J by 1 base. The CDR3 sequence is 16 residues long. The rearrangement uses TRBV18 and TRBJ2-5, with 7 positions matching TRBD2. The sequenced sample was CD8+ T cells sorted from blood. The TCR sequence derives from a middle-aged woman with rheumatoid arthritis. As DNA, the CDR3 is TGTGCCAGCTCCCTCAATTTGGGAGGGGTCCAAGAGACCCAGTACTTC. This gives the protein CASSLNLGGVQETQYF.